The 18 T cell receptor beta chains below all came from one sample that was sequenced in a study of T cell repertoires in cytomegalovirus infection. In TCRdb, the reads were re-called with MiXCR into one record per CDR3 protein. The data show approximately 470,000 distinct CDR3 sequences, roughly 43% seen once. What these receptors recognize is not known. Material: cultured PBMCs, obtained from culture after CMV antigen stimulation. The receptors were gathered from a human donor in good health (CMV status not recorded). Some clones in this sample may be carry-over from other donors' samples.

This clonotype was counted ten times or more. CDR3 residues: CASSLEQGNEQFF. The CDR3 region has the DNA TGTGCCAGCAGCTTAGAGCAGGGGAATGAGCAGTTCTTC. V usage is TRBV7-2 and J usage is TRBJ2-1; tentatively, D is TRBD1 (6 bases). V was cut by 1 base and J by 7 bases, with 8 bases left in between. The germline CDR1 and CDR2 sequences are SGHTA and FQGNSA. The CDR3 has 13 residues.

The rearrangement links TRBV20-1 to TRBJ2-5, with 10 bases fitting TRBD2. This CDR3 region has 14 residues. V lost 3 bases, J lost 3 bases, and 4 bases stayed unmatched. The germline CDR1 and CDR2 sequences are DFQATT and SNEGSKA (reference sequence). As DNA, the CDR3 is TGCAGTGCTAGTCCTAGCGGGAGTAAAGAGACCCAGTACTTC. Translated, it gives CSASPSGSKETQYF.

V is TRBV7-2 and J is TRBJ2-7; TRBD1 might be the D (6 bases). Trimming left V 5 bases short and J 0 bases short, with 11 bases between. In germline, CDR1 is SGHTA, CDR2 FQGNSA. This CDR3 spans 14 amino acids. CDR3 residues: CASSPEQGSYEQYF. DNA for the CDR3: TGTGCCAGCAGCCCAGAACAGGGCTCCTACGAGCAGTACTTC.

V and J are TRBV4-1 and TRBJ1-1, with D perhaps TRBD1 (5 bases). V was shortened by 4 bases and J by 6 bases, with 12 bases between the two germline ends. Germline V gene lookup returns CDR1 MGHRA and CDR2 YSYEKL. The CDR3 length is 13 residues. The CDR3 protein is CASSRDRGPEAFF. DNA for the CDR3: TGCGCCAGCAGCCGAGATAGGGGCCCTGAAGCTTTCTTT.

The CDR3 bases are TGCAGTGCTAGAGCAAGCGGCGGCTCCTACAATGAGCAGTTCTTC. Translated, it gives CSARASGGSYNEQFF. The rearrangement links TRBV20-1 to TRBJ2-1; possible D gene TRBD2, 5 bases. Trimming cost V 1 base and J 0 bases, with 10 bases left between them. CDR1 and CDR2 from the germline V gene are DFQATT and SNEGSKA (reference sequence). The CDR3 sequence is 15 residues long.

This chain uses TRBV7-2 with TRBJ2-3; no clear D. There are 12 residues in the CDR3. With 5 bases removed from V and 6 bases from J, the gap between germline ends came to 9 bases. In germline, CDR1 is SGHTA, CDR2 FQGNSA. This chain's CDR3 is CASSPNPDTQYF. For the CDR3, the DNA is TGTGCCAGCAGCCCCAACCCGGATACGCAGTATTTT.

V and J are TRBV7-2 and TRBJ1-2, with a weak D call TRBD1 (5 bases). Germline loops: CDR1 SGHTA, CDR2 FQGNSA. V was clipped by 2 bases and J by 4 bases, with 20 bases between them. The CDR3 is 17 residues long. Here the CDR3 reads CASSLLRPGDLSYGYTF. The CDR3 coding sequence is TGTGCCAGCAGCTTATTACGACCGGGGGATCTGAGCTATGGCTACACCTTC.

This clonotype has only a few counts. The rearrangement joins TRBV7-8 to TRBJ2-1, with a tentative D call TRBD1 (6 bases). V was clipped by 9 bases and J by 0 bases, with 18 bases between them. This CDR3 spans 16 amino acids. The germline V gene encodes CDR1 SGHVS and CDR2 FQNEAQ. The CDR3 loop reads CASGQWVPSSYNEQFF. Here the CDR3 DNA reads TGTGCCAGTGGACAGTGGGTTCCGAGCTCCTACAATGAGCAGTTCTTC.

The V gene is TRBV11-2, the J gene TRBJ1-1; TRBD1 is a possible D gene (6 bases). The V end was cut by 7 bases, the J end by 3 bases, with 24 bases between. Germline assignment: CDR1 SGHAT and CDR2 FQNNGV. This CDR3 has 17 amino acids. The CDR3 DNA is TGTGCCAGCAATGGGTGGGGGGCACCGCTGGATGACACTGAAGCTTTCTTT. Amino acid sequence: CASNGWGAPLDDTEAFF.

This chain joins TRBV5-6 and TRBJ2-3; D unresolved. The length of the CDR3 is 12 residues. Germline lookup yields CDR1 SGHDT and CDR2 YYEEEE. Trimming removed 6 bases from V and 5 bases from J, with 10 bases in between. The CDR3 region has the DNA TGTGCCAGCATCCAGGTTGGAGATACGCAGTATTTT. Protein product: CASIQVGDTQYF.

J is TRBJ2-1 and V is TRBV27, with 11 bases lining up with TRBD2. V was pared by 3 bases and J by 4 bases, with 11 bases of the junction left unmatched. CDR1 and CDR2 from the germline V gene are MNHEY and SMNVEV (reference sequence). This CDR3 has 18 amino acids. CDR3 sequence (DNA): TGTGCCAGCAGTTTGTGGCCCCCCGGGACTAGCGGTTACAATGAGCAGTTCTTC. Protein product: CASSLWPPGTSGYNEQFF.

The chain uses TRBV7-2 and TRBJ2-3; TRBD2 is a possible D gene (5 bases). With 5 bases removed from V and 4 bases from J, the gap between germline ends came to 16 bases. The germline V gene encodes CDR1 SGHTA and CDR2 FQGNSA. The CDR3 runs 15 residues. The CDR3 region is CASSPSLGRSDTQYF. The CDR3 DNA is TGTGCCAGCAGCCCCTCTTTGGGGAGATCAGATACGCAGTATTTT.

CDR3 DNA sequence: TGTGCCAGCTCACTACAAGGTGCAGGGAGGACGAAGACCCAGTACTTC. Translated, it gives CASSLQGAGRTKTQYF. V gene TRBV18 combines with J gene TRBJ2-5, with D perhaps TRBD2 (6 bases). V was cut by 4 bases and J by 6 bases, with 21 bases left in between. Germline V CDR1 and CDR2: KGHSH, LQKENI. The CDR3 consists of 16 residues. Supplemented by reference TRBV18 and TRBJ2-5, the full variable domain reads NAGVMQNPRHLVRRRGQEARLRCSPMKGHSHVYWYRQLPEEGLKFMVYLQKENIIDESGMPKERFSAEFPKEGPSILRIQQVVRGDSAAYFCASSLQGAGRTKTQYFGPGTRLLVL.

This clonotype occurred a few times. The chain has TRBV28 and TRBJ1-3; D is ambiguous. Germline assignment: CDR1 MDHEN and CDR2 SYDVKM. The CDR3 consists of 18 residues. V lost 8 bases, J lost 0 bases, and 23 bases lay in between. The CDR3 here is CASWARPPWSFSGNTIYF. The CDR3 DNA is TGTGCCAGCTGGGCGCGCCCCCCTTGGAGCTTCTCTGGAAACACCATATATTTT.

The genes are TRBV6-1 and TRBJ1-5; TRBD1 is a possible D gene (5 bases). The CDR3 contains 17 residues. Germline V gives CDR1 MNHNS, CDR2 SASEGT. Trimming pared 6 bases from V and 4 bases from J, leaving 22 bases between. CDR3 sequence reads: CASSPGPGKLGNQPQHF. The DNA of the CDR3 is TGTGCCAGCAGCCCGGGGCCGGGAAAACTGGGAAATCAGCCCCAGCATTTT.

This clonotype has only a few counts. The J gene is TRBJ1-4, the V gene TRBV4-3, with D unclear. Per germline, CDR1 LGHNA and CDR2 YSLEER. This CDR3 has 15 amino acids. Trimming pared 1 base from V and 0 bases from J, leaving 6 bases between. The CDR3 DNA is TGCGCCAGCAGCCAAGGAATGGCAACTAATGAAAAACTGTTTTTT. As protein: CASSQGMATNEKLFF.

The J gene is TRBJ1-5, the V gene TRBV2; D may be TRBD1 (5 bases). Germline assignment: CDR1 SNHLY and CDR2 FYNNEI. V lost 10 bases and J lost 7, with 20 bases in between. This CDR3 contains 14 residues. For the CDR3, the DNA is TGTGCCACCTCAACAGTGGGGGTCTTGCAGCCCCAGCATTTT. Encoded protein: CATSTVGVLQPQHF.

This chain links TRBV20-1 with TRBJ2-5, with 16 bases matching TRBD2. The ends lost 6 bases at V and 5 bases at J; junction bases unmatched: 9. Germline loops: CDR1 DFQATT, CDR2 SNEGSKA (reference sequence). The CDR3 contains 16 residues. The chain's CDR3 is CSATGTSGRVRETQYF. The CDR3 coding sequence is TGCAGTGCCACGGGGACTAGCGGGAGGGTGCGGGAGACCCAGTACTTC.